What follows is one TCR beta chain and its context. Its antigen remains unknown. The data are from a study of CD4 T cells in relation to SARS-CoV-2 and coronaviruses. Background on the study: PBMCs were cultured with antigen for over nine days before TCR beta sequencing. Study conclusions and caveats: In around 60% of donors, memory CD4+ clonotypes crossrecognized SARS-CoV-2 and at least one common cold coronavirus spike.

Germline V gene lookup returns CDR1 SEHNR and CDR2 FQNEAQ (reference sequence). The CDR3 is made up of 14 amino acids. V was cut by 5 bases and J by 4 bases, with 15 bases left in between. Before the COVID-19 pandemic, during about 2010-2019, CD4+ T cells were taken from unexposed donors. CD4+ T cells were isolated from the cells after around 11 days of culture. On days 3 and 7, cultures got half fresh IL-2 medium. Sequenced by immunoSEQ multiplex PCR; TCRdb stores in-frame clones only, minus some. The sample contains almost 30,000 clones, 76% of which appear only once. The chain joins TRBV7-9 to TRBJ2-7; D unresolved. The sequence was collected from a human donor in good health. Specimen: CD4+ T cells from PBMCs, cultured in vitro. The CDR3 nucleotides read TGTGCCAGCAGCCCGACCATAGCCTTATACGAGCAGTACTTC. Translation: CASSPTIALYEQYF.